Sequencing of this TCR beta chain was carried out in a study of cytomegalovirus exposure and HLA in healthy donors. Study results and caveats: In vitro data verified a few CMV-associated chains as specific for CMV antigens. A list of around 160 TCR beta chains associated with cytomegalovirus was given. Some public TCRs appeared in many individuals, while most sequences were rare. Clusters of TCRs from the first cohort tended to co-occur in the roughly 120 validation repertoires (as a later analysis found).

CDR1 is MNHNS, CDR2 SASEGT, per germline. This CDR3 is built from 13 residues. The V end lost 4 bases, the J end lost 11 bases, and 15 bases lay between the germline ends. On this clone itself: Its antigen is still unknown.

Profiling relied on immunoSEQ multiplex PCR, and the TCRdb table lists in-frame clones only, not all of them. The sample includes hundreds of thousands of clones, just over 85% of them seen just once. V gene TRBV6-1 combines with J gene TRBJ1-5; no reliable D call. The TCR sequence derives from a woman under 30 in good health and CMV-seronegative. Sequencing used PBMCs. CDR3 amino acids: CASSVESVSAQHF. In DNA, the CDR3 is TGTGCCAGCAGTGTTGAGTCGGTATCTGCCCAGCATTTT.